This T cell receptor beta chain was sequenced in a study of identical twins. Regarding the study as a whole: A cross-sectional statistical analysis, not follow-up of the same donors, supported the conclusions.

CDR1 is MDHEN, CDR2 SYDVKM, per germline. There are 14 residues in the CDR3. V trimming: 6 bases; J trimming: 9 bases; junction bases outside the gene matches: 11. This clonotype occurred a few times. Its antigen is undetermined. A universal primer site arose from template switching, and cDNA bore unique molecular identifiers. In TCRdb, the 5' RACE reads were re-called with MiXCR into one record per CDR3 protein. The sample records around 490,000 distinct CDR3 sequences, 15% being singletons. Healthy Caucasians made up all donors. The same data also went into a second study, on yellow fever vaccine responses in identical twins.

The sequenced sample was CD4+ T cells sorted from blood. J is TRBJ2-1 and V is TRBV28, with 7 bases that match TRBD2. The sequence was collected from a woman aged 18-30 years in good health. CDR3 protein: CASRGGSLVTEQFF. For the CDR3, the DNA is TGTGCCAGCAGGGGAGGGAGCCTAGTTACTGAGCAGTTCTTC.